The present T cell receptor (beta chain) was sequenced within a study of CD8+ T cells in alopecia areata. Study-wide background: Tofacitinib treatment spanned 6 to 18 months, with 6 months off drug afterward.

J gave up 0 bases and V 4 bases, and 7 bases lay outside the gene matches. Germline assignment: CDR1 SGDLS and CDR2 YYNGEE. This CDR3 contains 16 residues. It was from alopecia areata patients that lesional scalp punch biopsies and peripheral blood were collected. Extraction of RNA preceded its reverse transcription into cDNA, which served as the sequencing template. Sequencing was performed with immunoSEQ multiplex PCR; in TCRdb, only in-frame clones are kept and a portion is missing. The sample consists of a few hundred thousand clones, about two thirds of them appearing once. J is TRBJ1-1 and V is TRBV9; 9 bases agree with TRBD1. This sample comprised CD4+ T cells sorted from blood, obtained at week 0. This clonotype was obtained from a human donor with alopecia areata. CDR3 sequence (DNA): TGTGCCAGCAGCCCCCGGGACAGGGCTATGAACACTGAAGCTTTCTTT. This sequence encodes CASSPRDRAMNTEAFF.